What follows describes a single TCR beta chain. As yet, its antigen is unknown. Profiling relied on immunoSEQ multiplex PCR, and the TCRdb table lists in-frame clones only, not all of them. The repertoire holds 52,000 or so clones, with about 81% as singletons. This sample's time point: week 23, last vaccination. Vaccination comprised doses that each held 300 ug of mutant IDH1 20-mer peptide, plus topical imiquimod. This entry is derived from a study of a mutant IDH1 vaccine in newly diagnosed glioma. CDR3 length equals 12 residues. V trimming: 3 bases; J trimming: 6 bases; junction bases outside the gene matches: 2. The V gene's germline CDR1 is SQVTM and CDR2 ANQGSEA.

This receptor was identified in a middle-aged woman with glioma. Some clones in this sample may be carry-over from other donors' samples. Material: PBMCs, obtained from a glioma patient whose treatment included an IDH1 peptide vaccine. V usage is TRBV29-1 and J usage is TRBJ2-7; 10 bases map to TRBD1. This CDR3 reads CSVDGTGAEQYF. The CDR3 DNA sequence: TGCAGCGTTGATGGGACAGGGGCCGAGCAGTACTTC.